This T cell receptor beta chain was sequenced during a study of blood T cells in healthy people across ages. Study results and limitations: Aged donors had fewer naive CD4+ cells and lower diversity than long-lived donors. In these data, TCR beta diversity tracked strongly with naive T cell percentage. The diversity estimates, figures obtained from one million T cells, were considered underestimates. Expanded clonotype changes were possibly confounded by unknown donor CMV status.

Next came a second PCR, run for about 7 to 12 cycles, which used a sample-barcoded 5' primer along with a J-beta primer mix. One entry per CDR3 protein results from TCRdb running MiXCR on the 5' RACE reads. The table records 700,000 or so distinct CDR3 sequences, 22% of them present only once. Comment on this clonotype: Its antigen is currently unknown.

The CDR3 length is 17 residues. V shed 5 bases, J shed 0 bases, and the junction held 9 bases outside the gene matches. Germline CDR1 is KGHDR and CDR2 is SFDVKD. Sequencing used blood. This chain connects TRBV24-1 to TRBJ2-1, with 7 nucleotides matching TRBD2. The TCR was taken from a man in his 70s in good health. In DNA form, the CDR3 reads TGTGCCACCAGTGTTCCTAGCGGTACGAGCTCCTACAATGAGCAGTTCTTC. Encoded protein: CATSVPSGTSSYNEQFF.